One and the same sample provided the 31 T cell receptor beta chains below, sequenced in a study of cytomegalovirus exposure and HLA in healthy donors. The PCR employed 60 Vbeta primers together with 13 Jbeta primers. Measured with immunoSEQ multiplex PCR; TCRdb has only the in-frame clones, and not every one. The sample contains about 250,000 clones, roughly 70% of which appear only once. Sequenced input: PBMCs. The receptors originated from a female donor in good health and CMV-seronegative.

CDR3 amino acids: CAWSVLRGRKDTQYF. The CDR3 DNA is TGTGCCTGGAGTGTACTGCGCGGGAGAAAGGATACGCAGTATTTT. V and J are TRBV30 and TRBJ2-3; 7 bases match TRBD2. The CDR3 loop spans 15 amino acids. Trimming removed 0 bases from V and 6 bases from J; junction bases left unmatched: 9. The germline V gene encodes CDR1 GTSNPN and CDR2 SVGIG (reference sequence).

The chain combines TRBV7-2 with TRBJ2-1; 7 nucleotides line up with TRBD1. There are 13 residues in the CDR3. V was pared by 1 base and J by 15 bases, with 9 bases of the junction left unmatched. From germline, CDR1 is SGHTA and CDR2 FQGNSA. The CDR3 loop reads CASSLDTPGQRFF. The CDR3 DNA is TGTGCCAGCAGCTTAGATACTCCGGGACAGCGGTTCTTC.

This clone was seen just once. The chain uses TRBV9 and TRBJ2-5; a possible D gene is TRBD2 (6 bases). Trimming took off 4 bases at V and 3 bases at J, with 13 bases between the two ends. This CDR3 region has 14 residues. Germline V gene lookup returns CDR1 SGDLS and CDR2 YYNGEE. The CDR3 DNA reads TGTGCCAGCAGCAGACTAGGGACGGAAGAGACCCAGTACTTC. Encoded protein: CASSRLGTEETQYF.

This clone turned up a few times. The rearrangement joins TRBV28 to TRBJ1-4; maybe TRBD1 (6 bases). This CDR3 region has 14 residues. Germline V lookup: CDR1 MDHEN, CDR2 SYDVKM. V was clipped by 3 bases and J by 5 bases, with 10 bases between them. CDR3 protein: CASSFRGRNEKLFF. The CDR3 DNA reads TGTGCCAGCAGTTTCAGGGGACGAAATGAAAAACTGTTTTTT. The variable domain in full, with the rest retrieved from reference TRBV28 and TRBJ1-4, is DVKVTQSSRYLVKRTGEKVFLECVQDMDHENMFWYRQDPGLGLRLIYFSYDVKMKEKGDIPEGYSVSREKKERFSLILESASTNQTSMYLCASSFRGRNEKLFFGSGTQLSVL.

The chain is built from TRBV29-1 and TRBJ2-7; the match to TRBD2 covers 7 bases. This CDR3 is built from 13 residues. Germline V gene data show CDR1 as SQVTM and CDR2 as ANQGSEA. The ends lost 4 bases at V and 1 base at J; junction bases unmatched: 4. Here the CDR3 DNA reads TGCAGCGTTGGCGGGGGTCCTTCCTACGAGCAGTACTTC. Translated: CSVGGGPSYEQYF.

The chain carries TRBV5-1 and TRBJ2-5, with TRBD1 identical over 8 bases. CDR1 is SGHRS, CDR2 YFSETQ, per germline. V trimming: 3 bases; J trimming: 1 base; junction bases outside the gene matches: 2. The CDR3 is 14 residues long. CDR3 region: CASSSTGAQETQYF. The CDR3 nucleotides read TGCGCCAGCAGCTCGACAGGGGCCCAAGAGACCCAGTACTTC.

In its sample, this clone was seen a few times. The chain combines TRBV19 with TRBJ2-7; 12 nucleotides match TRBD2. The CDR3 has 15 amino acids. Trimming removed 3 bases from V and 6 bases from J; junction bases left unmatched: 6. Germline assignment: CDR1 LNHDA and CDR2 SQIVND (reference sequence). CDR3 DNA sequence: TGTGCCAGTAGTATGCGACTAGCGGGAGAGGTCGAGCAGTACTTC. Translated, it gives CASSMRLAGEVEQYF.

The chain uses TRBV6-1 and TRBJ2-2; 8 bases map to TRBD2. The J segment lost 4 bases and the V segment lost 10 bases, leaving 11 bases of the junction unmatched. Germline lookup yields CDR1 MNHNS and CDR2 SASEGT. The CDR3 has 15 residues. The CDR3 reads CATSNREGLTGELFF. As DNA, the CDR3 is TGTGCCACCTCCAACCGGGAGGGCCTCACCGGGGAGCTGTTTTTT.

This clone was seen only a few times. The V and J genes are TRBV19 and TRBJ1-2; 10 bases map to TRBD1. The germline gives CDR1 LNHDA, CDR2 SQIVND (reference sequence). The V segment lost 7 bases and the J segment 4 bases; nucleotides outside the gene matches: 6. There are 14 residues in the CDR3. In DNA, the CDR3 is TGTGCCAGTACTTCAGGGACAGGGGTCTATGGCTACACCTTC. It encodes CASTSGTGVYGYTF.

This chain uses TRBV30 with TRBJ2-7; TRBD1 is a possible D gene (6 bases). This CDR3 is 13 amino acids long. V was clipped by 2 bases and J by 3 bases, with 11 bases between them. The V gene's germline CDR1 is GTSNPN and CDR2 SVGIG (reference sequence). As DNA, the CDR3 is TGTGCCTGGAGTCGGGACAATCTCTACGAGCAGTACTTC. Translating it yields CAWSRDNLYEQYF.

This clone was found a few times. The chain uses TRBV4-2 and TRBJ2-7; 7 bases fit TRBD2. Per germline, CDR1 LGHNA and CDR2 YNFKEQ. Trimming took 0 bases from V and 2 from J; bases not matched to a gene: 7. This CDR3 comprises 16 residues. CDR3 coding DNA: TGTGCCAGCAGCCAAGAACTGGGCGGGAGTCCCTACGAGCAGTACTTC. This sequence encodes CASSQELGGSPYEQYF.

Comments on this clone: The germline gene is not matched at one end of the junction; a read error may be the cause. The gene calls are TRBV5-4 and TRBJ2-2; TRBD2 might be the D (7 bases). The CDR3 sequence is 15 residues long. Germline CDR1 and CDR2: SGHNT and YYREEE (reference sequence). CDR3 DNA: TGCGCAGCACTCGAGGGGGGGGCGGGAACCGGGGAGCTGTTTTTT. Translating it yields CAALEGGAGTGELFF. Complete variable domain (other parts from reference TRBV5-4 and TRBJ2-2): ETGVTQSPTHLIKTRGQQVTLRCSSQSGHNTVSWYQQALGQGPQFIFQYYREEENGRGNFPPRFSGLQFPNYSSELNVNALELDDSALYLCAALEGGAGTGELFFGEGSRLTVL.

The CDR3 region is CASSYSTGFSYGYTF. Written as DNA, the CDR3 is TGTGCCAGCAGTTACTCGACAGGGTTCAGCTATGGCTACACCTTC. J is TRBJ1-2 and V is TRBV6-6; 7 bases are shared with TRBD1. Germline CDR1 is MNHNY and CDR2 is SVGAGI (reference sequence). The J segment lost 4 bases and the V segment lost 0 bases, leaving 5 bases of the junction unmatched. CDR3 length: 15 amino acids.

The rearrangement uses TRBV6-1 and TRBJ2-5; 8 nucleotides line up with TRBD1. V lost 2 bases to trimming and J lost 5 bases; unmatched junction nucleotides: 4. Germline values: CDR1 MNHNS, CDR2 SASEGT. This CDR3 has 14 residues. CDR3 bases: TGTGCCAGCAGTGAACGGACAGGGTTGGAGACCCAGTACTTC. As protein: CASSERTGLETQYF.

V usage is TRBV7-9 and J usage is TRBJ2-7, with 11 bases identical to TRBD2. The length of the CDR3 is 13 residues. Germline trimming cut 4 bases from V and 7 bases from J; bases unmatched to any gene: 3. Germline assignment: CDR1 SEHNR and CDR2 FQNEAQ (reference sequence). In nucleotides, the CDR3 is TGTGCCAGCAGCTCCCTAGCGGGAGGAGAGCAGTACTTC. Translating it yields CASSSLAGGEQYF.

The V gene is TRBV28, the J gene TRBJ2-7; 10 nucleotides match TRBD2. V shed 3 bases, J shed 2 bases, and the junction held 4 bases outside the gene matches. Germline V lookup: CDR1 MDHEN, CDR2 SYDVKM. The CDR3 loop spans 15 amino acids. The CDR3 DNA reads TGTGCCAGCAGTTTTGCTAGCGGGAGAACCTACGAGCAGTACTTC. This codes for CASSFASGRTYEQYF.

The chain uses TRBV15 and TRBJ2-1, with TRBD2 matching over 10 bases. CDR1 and CDR2 from the germline V gene are LNHNV and YYDKDF (reference sequence). V lost 8 bases to trimming and J lost 6 bases; unmatched junction nucleotides: 7. The CDR3 is made up of 14 amino acids. This chain's CDR3 is CATFSRTSGNEQFF. In DNA, the CDR3 is TGTGCCACCTTTTCCCGGACTAGCGGCAATGAGCAGTTCTTC.

V usage is TRBV19 and J usage is TRBJ2-1; D gene ambiguous. Germline V gene data show CDR1 as LNHDA and CDR2 as SQIVND (reference sequence). V lost 6 bases, J lost 7 bases, and 13 bases lay in between. The CDR3 is made up of 13 amino acids. CDR3 amino acids: CASSVGPFNEQFF. CDR3 nucleotides: TGTGCCAGTAGCGTTGGCCCTTTTAATGAGCAGTTCTTC.

J is TRBJ1-2 and V is TRBV7-2; D perhaps matches TRBD1 (5 bases). The V gene lost 3 bases and the J gene lost 8 bases, with 7 bases spanning the gap. Germline CDR1 and CDR2: SGHTA and FQGNSA. CDR3 size: 11 residues. CDR3 sequence (DNA): TGTGCCAGCAGCTTTCGGGGGGGCTACACCTTC. Translation gives CASSFRGGYTF.

The rearrangement links TRBV6-5 to TRBJ2-5, with 7 bases lining up with TRBD2. The assigned J gene may be wrong: the sequence end matches TRBJ2-7 better. CDR1 and CDR2 from the germline V gene are MNHEY and SVGAGI. The CDR3 runs 14 residues. The CDR3 loop reads CASSQAGRGYEQYF. CDR3 nucleotides: TGTGCCAGCAGTCAAGCAGGGAGGGGATACGAGCAGTACTTC.

This clone was seen more than once but under ten times. The chain employs TRBV27 and TRBJ2-7; D unclear. Germline V gene data show CDR1 as MNHEY and CDR2 as SMNVEV (reference sequence). V was shortened by 6 bases and J by 5 bases, with 8 bases between the two germline ends. The length of the CDR3 is 11 residues. The CDR3 spells CASRGSHEQYF. CDR3 nucleotide sequence: TGTGCCAGCAGAGGTAGCCACGAGCAGTACTTC.

The rearrangement joins TRBV19 to TRBJ2-5; TRBD2 matches 16 bases. The CDR3 spans 16 residues. Germline V gene sequence: CDR1 LNHDA, CDR2 SQIVND (reference sequence). J lost 4 bases, V lost 4 bases, and 3 bases had no gene match. The CDR3 is CASSTGTSGRGETQYF. The CDR3 region has the DNA TGTGCCAGTAGTACGGGGACTAGCGGGAGGGGAGAGACCCAGTACTTC.

The gene calls are TRBV5-4 and TRBJ2-1; D might be TRBD1 (5 bases). The CDR3 is 17 residues long. Trimming shortened V by 0 bases and J by 5 bases, and 18 bases separated the two germline ends. Germline values: CDR1 SGHNT, CDR2 YYREEE (reference sequence). The CDR3 protein is CASSLAYLTIGDNEQFF. CDR3 coding DNA: TGTGCCAGCAGCTTGGCCTACCTAACCATAGGGGACAATGAGCAGTTCTTC. Full variable domain (rest looked up from reference TRBV5-4 and TRBJ2-1): ETGVTQSPTHLIKTRGQQVTLRCSSQSGHNTVSWYQQALGQGPQFIFQYYREEENGRGNFPPRFSGLQFPNYSSELNVNALELDDSALYLCASSLAYLTIGDNEQFFGPGTRLTVL.

The rearrangement joins TRBV30 to TRBJ1-2, with D tentatively TRBD1 (5 bases). CDR1 is GTSNPN, CDR2 SVGIG, per germline (reference sequence). The CDR3 covers 19 residues. Trimming removed 3 bases from V and 4 bases from J, with 30 bases in between. CDR3 DNA: TGTGCCTGGAGCGTATTCCGAAAAGAGGGACTGATGATGGGCTATGGCTACACCTTC. This translates into CAWSVFRKEGLMMGYGYTF.

This chain uses TRBV18 with TRBJ2-7, with 9 bases identical to TRBD1. Losses at the gene ends were 1 base for V and 5 bases for J; bases not matched to a gene: 12. CDR3 size: 17 residues. CDR1 and CDR2 from the germline V gene are KGHSH and LQKENI. CDR3 protein: CASSPLGTGTGTHEQYF. CDR3 sequence (DNA): TGTGCCAGCTCACCACTGGGAACCGGGACAGGGACCCACGAGCAGTACTTC.

The V gene is TRBV11-2, the J gene TRBJ1-3; D possibly corresponds to TRBD1 (5 bases). CDR1 is SGHAT, CDR2 FQNNGV, per germline. The CDR3 has 14 residues. V lost 5 bases and J 0 bases, leaving 8 bases between the germline ends. CDR3 sequence: CASSGGDSGNTIYF. CDR3 bases: TGTGCCAGCAGCGGGGGGGACTCTGGAAACACCATATATTTT. Variable domain in full (rest from reference TRBV11-2 and TRBJ1-3): EAGVAQSPRYKIIEKRQSVAFWCNPISGHATLYWYQQILGQGPKLLIQFQNNGVVDDSQLPKDRFSAERLKGVDSTLKIQPAKLEDSAVYLCASSGGDSGNTIYFGEGSWLTVV.

This clone was counted only a few times. The gene calls are TRBV27 and TRBJ1-2, with a tentative D call TRBD1 (6 bases). The germline V and J ends were trimmed by 2 bases and 7 bases, with 11 bases remaining between them. The CDR3 runs to 13 residues. Germline V lookup: CDR1 MNHEY, CDR2 SMNVEV (reference sequence). The CDR3: CASSLGGASGYTF. The CDR3 DNA sequence: TGTGCCAGCAGTTTAGGGGGGGCGTCTGGCTACACCTTC.

Remarks on this clone: The germline gene is not matched at one end of the junction; a read error may be the cause. The chain employs TRBV7-9 and TRBJ1-2, with 7 bases lining up with TRBD1. CDR1 is SEHNR and CDR2 is FQNEAQ in the germline V gene (reference sequence). This CDR3 has 12 amino acids. CDR3 region: CSSSSGQVGYTF. The CDR3 DNA reads as TGTTCCAGCAGCTCAGGACAGGTTGGCTACACCTTC.

In nucleotides, the CDR3 is TGTGCCAGCAGCTTAAACAGGGGACGCGAGCAGTACTTC. Its protein product is CASSLNRGREQYF. The chain employs TRBV11-3 and TRBJ2-7; the match to TRBD1 covers 7 bases. Germline V CDR1 and CDR2: SGHNT, YENEEA. The CDR3 extends over 13 amino acids. V gave up 2 bases and J gave up 6 bases; unmatched junction bases: 4.

The CDR3 nucleotides are TGTGCCAGCAGCTTGGGCGGGACTACCACAGATACGCAGTATTTT. This codes for CASSLGGTTTDTQYF. The chain recombines TRBV5-4 with TRBJ2-3; 7 nucleotides agree with TRBD2. The CDR3 consists of 15 residues. J gave up 2 bases and V 0 bases, and 3 bases lay outside the gene matches. Germline values: CDR1 SGHNT, CDR2 YYREEE (reference sequence).

V usage is TRBV6-1 and J usage is TRBJ2-5, with a weak D call TRBD2 (7 bases). The DNA end lines up better with TRBJ2-7; the J call may be wrong. This CDR3 has 14 residues. Germline lookup yields CDR1 MNHNS and CDR2 SASEGT. Written as DNA, the CDR3 is TGTGCCAGCATGAGGGGGGGCGGGTCCTACGAGCAGTACTTC. It encodes CASMRGGGSYEQYF.